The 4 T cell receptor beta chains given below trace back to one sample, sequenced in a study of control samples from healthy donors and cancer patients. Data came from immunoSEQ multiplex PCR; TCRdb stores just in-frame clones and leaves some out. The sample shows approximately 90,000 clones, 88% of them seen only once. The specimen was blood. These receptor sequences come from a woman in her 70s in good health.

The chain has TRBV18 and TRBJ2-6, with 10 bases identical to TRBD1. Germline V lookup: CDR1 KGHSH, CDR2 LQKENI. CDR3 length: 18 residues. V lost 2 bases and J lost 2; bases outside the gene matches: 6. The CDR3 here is CASSPIGQGVTGANVLTF. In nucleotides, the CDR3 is TGTGCCAGCTCACCAATCGGACAGGGGGTAACTGGGGCCAACGTCCTGACTTTC.

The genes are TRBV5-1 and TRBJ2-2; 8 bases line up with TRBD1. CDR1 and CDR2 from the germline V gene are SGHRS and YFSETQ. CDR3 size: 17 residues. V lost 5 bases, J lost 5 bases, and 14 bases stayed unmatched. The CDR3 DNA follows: TGCGCCAGCAGTTCTAATCCGGGACAGGATAGAACCGGGGAGCTGTTTTTT. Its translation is CASSSNPGQDRTGELFF.

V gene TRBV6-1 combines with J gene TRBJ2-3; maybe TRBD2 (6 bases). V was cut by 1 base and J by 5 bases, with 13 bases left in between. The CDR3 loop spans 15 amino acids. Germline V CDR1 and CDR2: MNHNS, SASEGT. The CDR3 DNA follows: TGTGCCAGCAGTGAAGGTATTGGGGGGAGAGATACGCAGTATTTT. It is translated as CASSEGIGGRDTQYF.

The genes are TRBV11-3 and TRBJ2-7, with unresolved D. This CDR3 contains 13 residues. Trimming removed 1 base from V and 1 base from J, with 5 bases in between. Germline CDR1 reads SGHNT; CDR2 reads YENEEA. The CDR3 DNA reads TGTGCCAGCAGCTTAGCAGCTTCCTACGAGCAGTACTTC. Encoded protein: CASSLAASYEQYF.